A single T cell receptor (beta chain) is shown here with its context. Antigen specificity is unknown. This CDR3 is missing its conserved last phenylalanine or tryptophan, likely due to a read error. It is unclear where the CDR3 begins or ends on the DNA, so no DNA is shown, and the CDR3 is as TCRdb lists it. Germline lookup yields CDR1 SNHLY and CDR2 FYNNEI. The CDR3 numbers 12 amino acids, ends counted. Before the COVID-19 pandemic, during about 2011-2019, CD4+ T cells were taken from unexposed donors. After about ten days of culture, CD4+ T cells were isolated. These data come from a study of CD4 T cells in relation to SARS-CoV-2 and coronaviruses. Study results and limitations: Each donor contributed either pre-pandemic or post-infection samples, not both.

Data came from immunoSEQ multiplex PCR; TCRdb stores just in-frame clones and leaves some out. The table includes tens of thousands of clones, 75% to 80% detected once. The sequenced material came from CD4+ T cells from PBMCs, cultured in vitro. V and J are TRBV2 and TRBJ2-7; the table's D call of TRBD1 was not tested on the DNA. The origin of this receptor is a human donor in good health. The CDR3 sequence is CASTGQGARSWI.